Listed below are T cell receptor beta chains from one sample, sequenced in a study of cytomegalovirus exposure and HLA in healthy donors. This table comes from immunoSEQ multiplex PCR, and its TCRdb copy is limited to in-frame clones, with some not included. The sample comprises 120,000 to 150,000 clones, 75% to 80% of which are singletons, and less than 3.5% rests with the top ten. Sequenced sample: PBMCs. The source of these receptors is a man aged 35-49 years in good health and CMV-seropositive. Each CDR3 is given with its conserved first and last residue. A D gene is named only where the DNA matches it firmly. Rows give clone size only sometimes, using once, few, many, or a class for an expanded clone.

clone size	V gene	CDR3 length	D gene	J gene	CDR3 DNA	CDR3 protein
-	TRBV10-3	12	TRBD1	TRBJ1-2	TGTGCCATCAGTGGGGACAGCTATGGCCACACCTTC	CAISGDSYGHTF
-	TRBV14	16	-	TRBJ1-2	TGTGCCAGCAGCCAAGATGGAGACAGAAGTCTTTATGGCTACACCTTC	CASSQDGDRSLYGYTF
-	TRBV7-8	17	TRBD1	TRBJ1-1	TGTGCCAGCAGCTCAAATTGGGGCTTCCAGGGGGACACTGAAGCTTTCTTT	CASSSNWGFQGDTEAFF
once	TRBV10-1	17	TRBD1	TRBJ2-1	TGCGCCAGCAGTGAGTCGCATCTGAACAGGGGGATAGGTGAGCAGTTCTTC	CASSESHLNRGIGEQFF
-	TRBV7-9	16	-	TRBJ2-2	TGTGCCAGCAGCTTACCAAAATACAGATACACCGGGGAGCTGTTTTTT	CASSLPKYRYTGELFF
-	TRBV6-1	10	-	TRBJ1-2	TGTGCCAGCGGGCTCTATGGCTACACCTTC	CASGLYGYTF
-	TRBV6-1	18	TRBD2	TRBJ2-1	TGTGCCAGCAGTGAAGCTAGGTTTAGCGGGAGATCGTACAATGAGCAGTTCTTC	CASSEARFSGRSYNEQFF
few	TRBV4-1	15	-	TRBJ1-2	TGCGCCAGCAGCCAAGGCGGAGGCACCTCGGATGGCTACACCTTC	CASSQGGGTSDGYTF
-	TRBV19	16	-	TRBJ1-5	TGTGCCAGTAGTATTGTGACAGCGTCACGCAATCAGCCCCAGCATTTT	CASSIVTASRNQPQHF
-	TRBV15	20	TRBD1	TRBJ1-5	TGTGCCACCAGCAGAGAGCTTCCTGACAGGGTTCTAATAGGGAATCAGCCCCAGCATTTT	CATSRELPDRVLIGNQPQHF
-	TRBV11-3	14	-	TRBJ2-3	TGTGCCAGCAGCCTGCGGACAGGCACAGATACGCAGTATTTT	CASSLRTGTDTQYF
-	TRBV2	14	TRBD2	TRBJ2-3	TGTGCCAGCAGTGGACTAGCGAGCACAGATACGCAGTATTTT	CASSGLASTDTQYF
few	TRBV9	14	TRBD1	TRBJ2-7	TGTGCCAGCAGCGCCGACAGGGGGTACAGCGAGCAGTACTTC	CASSADRGYSEQYF
-	TRBV18	16	-	TRBJ2-3	TGTGCCAGCTCACCTCAGACTAGGAAACCCACAGATACGCAGTATTTT	CASSPQTRKPTDTQYF
-	TRBV30	19	TRBD1	TRBJ1-6	TGTGCCTGGAGCAGCTTAGAATATACAGGGGGCTTTTATAATTCACCCCTCCACTTT	CAWSSLEYTGGFYNSPLHF
-	TRBV10-2	24	-	TRBJ1-6	TGCGCCGGTTCCCTAAACGAAGTTCACACACCAGCCGGGTCGAGGCGGGGGAAAGGTTCACCCCTCCACTTT	CAGSLNEVHTPAGSRRGKGSPLHF
few	TRBV4-2	16	TRBD2	TRBJ2-7	TGTGCCAGCAGCCAAGATCGCTGGACTAGCGGGGGCGAGCAGTACTTC	CASSQDRWTSGGEQYF
-	TRBV19	13	TRBD1	TRBJ2-7	TGTGCCAGTTCAACAGGGGGCGGGTACGAGCAGTACTTC	CASSTGGGYEQYF
-	TRBV5-6	15	TRBD1	TRBJ1-3	TGTGCCAGCAGCTGGACAGGCCCTCAGGGAAACACCATATATTTT	CASSWTGPQGNTIYF
-	TRBV2	14	TRBD1	TRBJ1-5	TGTGCCAGCAGTGAGACAGGGGGCAATCAGCCCCAGCATTTT	CASSETGGNQPQHF
-	TRBV4-2	14	TRBD1	TRBJ1-2	TGTGCCAGCAGCCCGGACAGGGTTATTTCTGGCTACACCTTC	CASSPDRVISGYTF
-	TRBV30	22	TRBD2	TRBJ2-1	TGTGCCTGGAGCGGTTTCTCGGCTGCGGCGCACTCCTGGACTAGTATCTACAATGAGCAGTTCTTC	CAWSGFSAAAHSWTSIYNEQFF
once	TRBV6-6	12	-	TRBJ2-1	TGTGCCAGCAGCGGTAGCGCCAATGAGCAGTTCTTC	CASSGSANEQFF
few	TRBV9	12	-	TRBJ2-7	TGTGCCAGGGTTGCAGGGCCAAACGAGCAGTACTTC	CARVAGPNEQYF
many	TRBV4-3	13	-	TRBJ2-6	TGCGCCAGCAGTCCCACTGGGGCCAACGTCCTGACTTTC	CASSPTGANVLTF
-	TRBV19	16	-	TRBJ2-3	TGTGCCAGTAGTATCGTAGGTAGCGGTAGCACAGATACGCAGTATTTT	CASSIVGSGSTDTQYF
-	TRBV11-2	13	-	TRBJ2-7	TGTGCCAGCAGCTTAGTGTCACAATACGAGCAGTACTTC	CASSLVSQYEQYF
-	TRBV27	15	-	TRBJ2-5	TGTGCCAGCAGTCCGACCCGGGACTGGGGAGAGACCCAGTACTTC	CASSPTRDWGETQYF
few	TRBV9	15	TRBD2	TRBJ2-7	TGTGCCAGCAGCGTAGTCGTAGCGGGGATTTCTGAGCAGTACTTC	CASSVVVAGISEQYF
-	TRBV19	17	-	TRBJ2-6	TGTGCCAGTAGTATGGATAGTACTAGTGCTGGGGCCAACGTCCTGACTTTC	CASSMDSTSAGANVLTF
few	TRBV7-2	14	-	TRBJ2-5	TGTGCCAGCAGCGGCGGACAGCCCCGGCAGACCCAGTACTTC	CASSGGQPRQTQYF
-	TRBV7-8	13	-	TRBJ2-7	TGTGCCAGCAGTCAAGCGTCTCTCTACGAGCAGTACTTC	CASSQASLYEQYF
-	TRBV20-1	11	TRBD1	TRBJ1-1	TGCAGTGCTGTCGGACAGGCCGGAGCTTTCTTT	CSAVGQAGAFF